Below are 17 T cell receptor beta chains sequenced from a single sample in a study of blood T cell repertoires in COVID-19. Clones were sequenced by immunoSEQ multiplex PCR, and TCRdb holds only the in-frame ones, with some missing. The data show over 100,000 clones, over 85% seen once. The sequencing sample was made of peripheral blood. The receptor set was obtained from a woman in her forties or fifties with COVID-19, enrolled during active disease.

The V and J genes are TRBV19 and TRBJ1-1, with D tentatively TRBD1 (6 bases). Germline V lookup: CDR1 LNHDA, CDR2 SQIVND (reference sequence). V lost 0 bases and J lost 5, with 13 bases in between. This CDR3 contains 15 residues. This CDR3 reads CASSIESGTPTEAFF. CDR3 nucleotide sequence: TGTGCCAGTAGTATAGAATCCGGGACACCTACTGAAGCTTTCTTT. The full variable domain, rest sourced from reference TRBV19 and TRBJ1-1, is DGGITQSPKYLFRKEGQNVTLSCEQNLNHDAMYWYRQDPGQGLRLIYYSQIVNDFQKGDIAEGYSVSREKKESFPLTVTSAQKNPTAFYLCASSIESGTPTEAFFGQGTRLTVV.

The chain employs TRBV7-8 and TRBJ1-2; a weak D match, TRBD1 (5 bases). The V gene lost 2 bases and the J gene lost 5 bases, with 9 bases spanning the gap. This CDR3 contains 13 residues. Looked up from germline, CDR1 is SGHVS and CDR2 is FQNEAQ. DNA of the CDR3: TGTGCCAGCAGCTTATCTGGGACTTATGGCTACACCTTC. Amino acid sequence: CASSLSGTYGYTF.

The table lists this clone with a count of one. The CDR3 bases are TGTGCCAGCAGTATGAGCTCCTTTTCTGGAAACACCATATATTTT. Translation gives CASSMSSFSGNTIYF. The gene calls are TRBV6-5 and TRBJ1-3; unclear D gene. The CDR3 has 15 residues. Germline values: CDR1 MNHEY, CDR2 SVGAGI. Trimming took off 5 bases at V and 1 base at J, with 12 bases between the two ends.

The rearrangement links TRBV12-3 or TRBV12-4 to TRBJ1-6, with D maybe TRBD1 (6 bases). Between the trimmed V and J ends, which lost 6 bases and 14 bases, there was a span of 14 bases. This CDR3 has 12 amino acids. CDR3: CASRPQGLTLHF. CDR3 in DNA: TGTGCCAGCAGACCCCAGGGGTTGACCCTCCACTTT.

The V call is TRBV6-2 or TRBV6-3, the J call TRBJ1-5; 8 bases match TRBD1. Germline V gene lookup returns CDR1 MNHEY and CDR2 SVGEGT. The V segment lost 6 bases and the J segment 6 bases; nucleotides outside the gene matches: 16. The CDR3 length is 17 residues. CDR3 residues: CASSTPGGLRYSQPQHF. The CDR3 nucleotides read TGTGCCAGCAGCACCCCAGGGGGCCTTCGATATAGTCAGCCCCAGCATTTT.

As DNA, the CDR3 is TGTGCCAGCAGCCCTAGGGACATCCTCACAGATACGCAGTATTTT. Translating gives CASSPRDILTDTQYF. The V call is TRBV14, the J call TRBJ2-3, with TRBD1 as a possible D gene (6 bases). CDR3 length: 15 amino acids. CDR1 SGHDN and CDR2 FVKESK come from the germline V gene. V was trimmed by 4 bases and J by 2 bases, leaving 13 bases between them.

This chain's CDR3 is CASSYSIFGTWSYEQYF. CDR3 nucleotide sequence: TGTGCCAGCAGTTACTCGATATTCGGGACATGGTCCTACGAGCAGTACTTC. The V call is TRBV6-2 or TRBV6-3, the J call TRBJ2-7, with D possibly being TRBD1 (6 bases). Per the germline V gene, CDR1 is MNHEY and CDR2 is SVGEGT. This CDR3 contains 17 residues. The V gene lost 0 bases and the J gene lost 1 base, with 16 bases spanning the gap.

This clone was counted a single time. The chain carries TRBV7-2 and TRBJ2-3, with 8 nucleotides matching TRBD2. The CDR3 loop spans 15 amino acids. The V gene's germline CDR1 is SGHTA and CDR2 FQGNSA. With V trimmed by 4 bases and J by 2 bases, 5 bases remained unmatched. CDR3 bases: TGTGCCAGCAGCTACCGGGGGGGGCTCACAGATACGCAGTATTTT. Translated, it gives CASSYRGGLTDTQYF.

This chain uses TRBV11-2 with TRBJ2-7; 7 bases align to TRBD1. The CDR3 length is 14 residues. Germline loops: CDR1 SGHAT, CDR2 FQNNGV. Trimming at V came to 1 base and at J to 7 bases, leaving 7 bases not matched to a gene. CDR3: CASSLVGQPKEQYF. The CDR3 region has the DNA TGTGCCAGCAGCTTAGTGGGACAGCCCAAGGAGCAGTACTTC.

This rearrangement joins TRBV2 to TRBJ1-1; tentatively, D is TRBD1 (6 bases). The CDR3 is 13 amino acids. CDR1 SNHLY and CDR2 FYNNEI come from the germline V gene. The V and J ends lost 3 bases and 4 bases respectively, with 9 bases between them. CDR3 region: CASSEVGGTEAFF. In DNA, the CDR3 is TGTGCCAGCAGTGAGGTAGGGGGCACTGAAGCTTTCTTT. Together with reference TRBV2 and TRBJ1-1, the CDR3 gives the full variable domain: EPEVTQTPSHQVTQMGQEVILRCVPISNHLYFYWYRQILGQKVEFLVSFYNNEISEKSEIFDDQFSVERPDGSNFTLKIRSTKLEDSAMYFCASSEVGGTEAFFGQGTRLTVV.

This clone is a singleton in its sample. This sequence joins TRBV14 and TRBJ2-1; the match to TRBD1 covers 7 bases. Germline V CDR1 and CDR2: SGHDN, FVKESK. This CDR3 region has 16 residues. The junction had 9 bases not matched to a gene; V was cut back by 5 bases and J by 2 bases. The DNA of the CDR3 is TGTGCCAGCAGCTCGCAAGGGACAGCTCCCTACAATGAGCAGTTCTTC. Encoded protein: CASSSQGTAPYNEQFF. The whole variable domain, filled in from reference TRBV14 and TRBJ2-1, reads EAGVTQFPSHSVIEKGQTVTLRCDPISGHDNLYWYRRVMGKEIKFLLHFVKESKQDESGMPNNRFLAERTGGTYSTLKVQPAELEDSGVYFCASSSQGTAPYNEQFFGPGTRLTVL.

V gene TRBV19 combines with J gene TRBJ1-1; D perhaps matches TRBD1 (5 bases). V was cut by 6 bases and J by 4 bases, with 15 bases left in between. From germline, CDR1 is LNHDA and CDR2 SQIVND (reference sequence). The CDR3 length is 14 residues. The CDR3 protein is CASSPTGRSTEAFF. The CDR3 DNA sequence: TGTGCCAGTAGCCCTACAGGTCGGAGCACTGAAGCTTTCTTT.

A single count supports this clone. This rearrangement joins TRBV5-6 to TRBJ2-3, with a tentative D call TRBD1 (5 bases). Trimming took 5 bases from V and 5 from J, leaving 15 bases between them. The CDR3 contains 14 residues. Germline CDR1 and CDR2: SGHDT and YYEEEE. The CDR3 DNA reads TGTGCCAGCAGGTCGGACACTGTAGGAGATACGCAGTATTTT. This sequence encodes CASRSDTVGDTQYF. The variable domain in full, with the rest retrieved from reference TRBV5-6 and TRBJ2-3, is DAGVTQSPTHLIKTRGQQVTLRCSPKSGHDTVSWYQQALGQGPQFIFQYYEEEERQRGNFPDRFSGHQFPNYSSELNVNALLLGDSALYLCASRSDTVGDTQYFGPGTRLTVL.

The chain joins TRBV18 to TRBJ1-1, with D possibly being TRBD1 (6 bases). Germline V gene lookup returns CDR1 KGHSH and CDR2 LQKENI. This CDR3 comprises 13 residues. The CDR3 bases are TGTGCTAACAGGGAGGGAGTGAACACTGAAGCTTTCTTT. Its translation: CANREGVNTEAFF.

The J gene is TRBJ2-2, the V gene TRBV27; TRBD1 is a possible D gene (6 bases). The CDR3 covers 13 residues. Trimming stripped 5 bases from V and 9 bases from J, with 13 bases between. CDR1 is MNHEY, CDR2 SMNVEV, per germline (reference sequence). Here the CDR3 DNA reads TGTGCCAGCAGTCTCGCCAGGGGCAGGGAGCTGTTTTTT. This gives the protein CASSLARGRELFF.

The rearrangement uses TRBV19 and TRBJ2-6; D remains ambiguous. Germline V CDR1 and CDR2: LNHDA, SQIVND (reference sequence). Trimming removed 5 bases at V and 3 bases at J, with 14 bases between. The CDR3 covers 16 residues. The CDR3 DNA follows: TGTGCCAGTAGTCCCCTGGGTTCGGGTGGGGCCAACGTCCTGACTTTC. It yields the protein CASSPLGSGGANVLTF.

The V call is TRBV6-4, the J call TRBJ2-3; 8 bases fit TRBD2. J gave up 6 bases and V 4 bases, and 9 bases lay outside the gene matches. The CDR3 is made up of 15 amino acids. Per the germline V gene, CDR1 is MRHNA and CDR2 is SNTAGT. The CDR3 nucleotides are TGTGCCAGCAGTGCACAGAACGGGGGGGCGGATACGCAGTATTTT. Its protein product is CASSAQNGGADTQYF.